A selection of T cell receptor beta chains follows, all from one sample in a study of blood T cells in healthy people across ages. Each CDR3 protein is one row after TCRdb ran MiXCR on the 5' RACE reads. The data hold fewer than 900,000 distinct CDR3 sequences, with roughly 35% observed a single time. The specimen was blood. The origin of the receptors is a young man in good health. Both conserved end residues are part of each CDR3. A D gene is named only where the DNA matches it firmly. A row's size may be missing; if present it is once, few, many or a size class.

abundance	d_gene	j_gene	len	v_gene	CDR3nt	CDR3aa
once	TRBD1	TRBJ2-3	18	TRBV5-4	TGTGCCAGCAGCTGGATGACAGGGGGGGGCAGGGCCACAGATACGCAGTATTTT	CASSWMTGGGRATDTQYF
many	TRBD1	TRBJ2-7	14	TRBV3-1	TGTGCCAGCAGCCCCTTGGGACAGGGGGACGAGCAGTACTTC	CASSPLGQGDEQYF
few	.	TRBJ1-2	19	TRBV12-3/TRBV12-4	TGTGCCAGCAGTTTAGCAACCCTCCTGAGGCGGGGGGCCGACTATGGCTACACCTTC	CASSLATLLRRGADYGYTF
.	.	TRBJ2-7	14	TRBV11-1	TGTGCCAGCAGCCTCCTAGGAGCATACAATGAGCAGTACTTC	CASSLLGAYNEQYF
few	.	TRBJ2-1	11	TRBV6-2/TRBV6-3	TGTGCCAGCAGTTACGGGGATTTTGAGTTCTTC	CASSYGDFEFF
few	.	TRBJ1-5	16	TRBV7-2	TGTGCCAGCAGCCCAGTATCGTCAAGAAGCAATCAGCCCCAGCATTTT	CASSPVSSRSNQPQHF
many	TRBD2	TRBJ2-1	17	TRBV5-1	TGCGCCAGCAGCTTGGCCCCGACTAGCGGGGGCTACAATGAGCAGTTCTTC	CASSLAPTSGGYNEQFF
.	.	TRBJ1-2	15	TRBV13	TGTGCCAGCAGCTCTGGACACCCCGGCGGAGGGGGCTACACCTTC	CASSSGHPGGGGYTF
.	.	TRBJ2-7	13	TRBV2	TGTGCCAGCCAAGGGTACATTCCCTACGAGCAGTACTTC	CASQGYIPYEQYF
.	.	TRBJ2-5	13	TRBV9	TGTGCCAACAGCCCCGATACTATCCGGGAGCAGTACTTC	CANSPDTIREQYF
.	.	TRBJ1-2	14	TRBV20-1	TGCAGTGCTAGGGGTGGTACAGGATTAGATGGCTACACCTTC	CSARGGTGLDGYTF
few	TRBD1	TRBJ1-5	12	TRBV29-1	TGCAGCGTTAGACAGGGGAATCAGCCCCAGCATTTT	CSVRQGNQPQHF
.	TRBD1	TRBJ2-6	17	TRBV12-3/TRBV12-4	TGTGCCAGCAGTTTAGGACAGGGAACTCTGGAGGCCAACGTCCTGACTTTC	CASSLGQGTLEANVLTF
many	.	TRBJ1-5	14	TRBV12-3/TRBV12-4	TGTGCCAGCAGTTTAACGGGGACCAATCAGCCCCAGCATTTT	CASSLTGTNQPQHF
few	TRBD2	TRBJ2-1	16	TRBV20-1	TGCAGTGCTAGAGATCTGGCTAGCGGGGGCTACAATGAGCAGTTCTTC	CSARDLASGGYNEQFF
few	TRBD1	TRBJ2-1	15	TRBV5-1	TGCGCCAGCAGCACGGGACAGGGGCGCCGTAATGAGCAGTTCTTC	CASSTGQGRRNEQFF
.	.	TRBJ1-4	14	TRBV6-5	TGTGCCAACAGTTACTCGAATTTGAGGGAAAAACTGTTTTTT	CANSYSNLREKLFF
few	.	TRBJ1-6	14	TRBV7-2	TGTGCCAGCAGCTTCCCCATTGGAAATTCACCCCTCCACTTT	CASSFPIGNSPLHF